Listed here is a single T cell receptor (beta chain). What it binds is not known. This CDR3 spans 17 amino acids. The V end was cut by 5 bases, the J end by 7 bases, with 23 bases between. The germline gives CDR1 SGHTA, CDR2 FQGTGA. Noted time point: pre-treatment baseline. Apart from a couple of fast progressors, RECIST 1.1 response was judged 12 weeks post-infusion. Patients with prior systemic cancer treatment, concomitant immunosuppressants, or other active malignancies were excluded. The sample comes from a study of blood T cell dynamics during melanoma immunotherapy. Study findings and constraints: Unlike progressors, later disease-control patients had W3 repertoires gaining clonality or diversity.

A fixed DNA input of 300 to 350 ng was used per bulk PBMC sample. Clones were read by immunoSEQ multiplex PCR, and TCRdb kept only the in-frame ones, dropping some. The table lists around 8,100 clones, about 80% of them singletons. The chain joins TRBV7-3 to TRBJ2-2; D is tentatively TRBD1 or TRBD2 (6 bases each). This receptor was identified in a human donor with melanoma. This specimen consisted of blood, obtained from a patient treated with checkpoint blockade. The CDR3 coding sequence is TGTGCCAGCAGCCCACAAGGGGGTCGGGAGTTCGGCGGGGAGCTGTTTTTT. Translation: CASSPQGGREFGGELFF.